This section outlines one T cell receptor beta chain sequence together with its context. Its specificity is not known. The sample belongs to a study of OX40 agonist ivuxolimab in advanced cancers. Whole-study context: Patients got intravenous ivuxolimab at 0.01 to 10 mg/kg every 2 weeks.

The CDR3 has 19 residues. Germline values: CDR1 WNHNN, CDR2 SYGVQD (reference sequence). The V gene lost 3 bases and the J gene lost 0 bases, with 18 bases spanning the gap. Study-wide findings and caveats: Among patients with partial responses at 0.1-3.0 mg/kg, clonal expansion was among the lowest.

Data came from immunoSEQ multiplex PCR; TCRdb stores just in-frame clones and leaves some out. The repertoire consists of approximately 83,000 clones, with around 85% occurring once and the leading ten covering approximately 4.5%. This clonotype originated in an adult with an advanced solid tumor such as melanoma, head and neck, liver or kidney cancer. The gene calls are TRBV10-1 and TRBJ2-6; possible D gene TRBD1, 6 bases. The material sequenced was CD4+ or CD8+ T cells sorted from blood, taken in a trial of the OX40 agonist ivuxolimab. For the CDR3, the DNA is TGCGCCAGCAGTGAAGGGGTGGGGGCCTTAACCTCTGGGGCCAACGTCCTGACTTTC. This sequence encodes CASSEGVGALTSGANVLTF.